This TCR beta chain appears in the sequencing data of a study of T cell responses to AZD1222 COVID-19 vaccine. About this clone itself: As yet, its antigen is unknown.

With 4 bases clipped from V and 4 bases from J, the junction kept 9 bases outside the gene matches. Germline V gene data show CDR1 as KGHDR and CDR2 as SFDVKD. The CDR3 consists of 16 residues. The assay was immunoSEQ multiplex PCR, and TCRdb's table has in-frame clones only and misses some. The repertoire includes around 97,000 clones, 88% of them detected once, and roughly 20% sits in the top ten. Overall study results and limits: The span of vaccine-associated CD4 TCRs extended across spike, with dominance at 160-218 and 743-854. Among AZD1222 vaccinees, only five or six were seropositive at baseline. Clonal diversity was possibly underestimated, and the donors were mostly white British, with more females. An increase in Spike-specific TCR breadth and depth was observed after two AZD1222 doses.

This clonotype was sampled from an adult in good health. This rearrangement joins TRBV24-1 to TRBJ2-1, with 7 bases that match TRBD2. Sequencing was performed on peripheral blood, taken on day 0 of AZD1222 vaccination. The CDR3, as DNA: TGTGCCACCAGTGAACAGCGCGGGACTACATACAATGAGCAGTTCTTC. This encodes CATSEQRGTTYNEQFF.